This is a list of T cell receptor beta chains from one sample in a study of tumor-infiltrating lymphocytes in localized non-small cell lung cancer. Here immunoSEQ multiplex PCR was the method, and the copy in TCRdb shows in-frame clones only, minus some. The sample yields about 15,000 clones, approximately 72% seen once. The sample taken for sequencing was lung tumor tissue. These receptors originate from a human donor with non-small cell lung cancer. The CDR3 runs from the conserved cysteine through the conserved F or W. Each record gives: J gene, V gene, clone size, D gene, CDR3 protein, CDR3 DNA. The D gene is left open where the match is weak. Clone size is not always given. Where it is, it says once, few, many or a class for expanded clones.

j_call: TRBJ2-6
v_call: TRBV28
clone_size: -
d_call: -
cdr3_aa: CASRRQSVVSLGGANVLTF
cdr3_nt: TGTGCCAGCAGACGACAGTCAGTGGTTAGCCTGGGCGGGGCCAACGTCCTGACTTTC

j_call: TRBJ1-2
v_call: TRBV6-5
clone_size: few
d_call: TRBD1
cdr3_aa: CATGTGVDGYTF
cdr3_nt: TGTGCCACCGGGACAGGGGTCGATGGCTACACCTTC

j_call: TRBJ2-7
v_call: TRBV21-1
clone_size: once
d_call: -
cdr3_aa: CASSKSRGGVYEQYF
cdr3_nt: TGTGCCAGCAGCAAATCCAGGGGGGGGGTTTACGAGCAGTACTTC

j_call: TRBJ2-7
v_call: TRBV5-6
clone_size: few
d_call: -
cdr3_aa: CASSLQGLEQYF
cdr3_nt: TGTGCCAGCAGCCTCCAGGGGCTTGAGCAGTACTTC

j_call: TRBJ2-7
v_call: TRBV5-6
clone_size: medium-sized
d_call: -
cdr3_aa: CASSLKWGEQYF
cdr3_nt: TGTGCCAGCAGCTTGAAATGGGGCGAGCAGTACTTC

j_call: TRBJ2-3
v_call: TRBV6-1
clone_size: -
d_call: -
cdr3_aa: CASSVYTDTQYF
cdr3_nt: TGTGCCAGCAGTGTATACACAGATACGCAGTATTTT

j_call: TRBJ2-6
v_call: TRBV28
clone_size: few
d_call: -
cdr3_aa: CASRRGSSGANVLTF
cdr3_nt: TGTGCCAGCAGGAGGGGCTCCTCTGGGGCCAACGTCCTGACTTTC

j_call: TRBJ2-7
v_call: TRBV9
clone_size: -
d_call: -
cdr3_aa: CASSVGAEPRYEQYF
cdr3_nt: TGTGCCAGCAGCGTAGGGGCGGAGCCAAGGTACGAGCAGTACTTC

j_call: TRBJ1-1
v_call: TRBV5-6
clone_size: few
d_call: -
cdr3_aa: CASSLGSLEAFF
cdr3_nt: TGTGCCAGCAGCTTGGGCAGTCTAGAAGCTTTCTTT

j_call: TRBJ2-2
v_call: TRBV7-6
clone_size: -
d_call: -
cdr3_aa: CASSLKAGGELFF
cdr3_nt: TGTGCCAGCAGCTTAAAGGCGGGCGGGGAGCTGTTTTTT

j_call: TRBJ2-7
v_call: TRBV7-2
clone_size: -
d_call: TRBD1
cdr3_aa: CASSAGDSRTQQYF
cdr3_nt: TGTGCCAGCAGCGCCGGGGACAGTAGAACCCAGCAGTACTTC

j_call: TRBJ1-4
v_call: TRBV5-8
clone_size: -
d_call: -
cdr3_aa: CASSPRGATNEKLFF
cdr3_nt: TGTGCCAGCAGCCCCCGTGGGGCAACTAATGAAAAACTGTTTTTT

j_call: TRBJ2-2
v_call: TRBV9
clone_size: -
d_call: -
cdr3_aa: CASSVDLGRRSTGELFF
cdr3_nt: TGTGCCAGCAGCGTAGATCTGGGACGGAGGTCGACCGGGGAGCTGTTTTTT